The 17 T cell receptor beta chains presented below share a single source sample, sequenced in a study of graft-versus-host responses after intestinal transplantation. Measured with immunoSEQ multiplex PCR; TCRdb has only the in-frame clones, and not every one. The sample lists about 120,000 clones; 93% were seen once. No antigen has been assigned to these receptors. The sequenced sample was unstimulated CD8+ T cells sorted from spleen or lymph node cells, obtained before intestinal transplant. These receptors were taken from a human donor who received an intestinal transplant.

The CDR3 nucleotides read TGCGCCAGCAGCTTTAGACTAGCGGGAGCGGATGAGCAGTTCTTC. Protein: CASSFRLAGADEQFF. The V call is TRBV5-1, the J call TRBJ2-1, with 12 bases matching TRBD2. This CDR3 is built from 15 residues. The germline V gene encodes CDR1 SGHRS and CDR2 YFSETQ. The J segment lost 8 bases and the V segment lost 2 bases, leaving 5 bases of the junction unmatched. The whole variable domain, remainder taken from reference TRBV5-1 and TRBJ2-1, is KAGVTQTPRYLIKTRGQQVTLSCSPISGHRSVSWYQQTPGQGLQFLFEYFSETQRNKGNFPGRFSGRQFSNSRSEMNVSTLELGDSALYLCASSFRLAGADEQFFGPGTRLTVL.

This chain uses TRBV14 with TRBJ2-5; D is ambiguous. The J call is uncertain, as TRBJ2-7 better fits the DNA end. Looked up from germline, CDR1 is SGHDN and CDR2 is FVKESK. CDR3 length equals 11 residues. In nucleotides, the CDR3 is TGTGCCAGCAGCCAAGCCTACGAGCAGTACTTC. It specifies CASSQAYEQYF.

This chain uses TRBV6-1 with TRBJ2-3; 10 positions match TRBD2. V trimming: 3 bases; J trimming: 5 bases; junction bases outside the gene matches: 11. The CDR3 loop spans 17 amino acids. In germline, CDR1 is MNHNS, CDR2 SASEGT. CDR3 sequence: CASSESPTSGTGDTQYF. In DNA, the CDR3 is TGTGCCAGCAGTGAGAGCCCTACTAGCGGGACTGGAGATACGCAGTATTTT.

The V gene is TRBV11-2, the J gene TRBJ2-3; 8 positions match TRBD1. The CDR3 runs 14 residues. CDR1 and CDR2 from the germline V gene are SGHAT and FQNNGV. V lost 5 bases and J lost 6; bases outside the gene matches: 7. The CDR3: CASSLFRGPDTQYF. Here the CDR3 DNA reads TGTGCCAGCAGCCTTTTCAGGGGGCCGGATACGCAGTATTTT.

CDR3 residues: CASSPTQSGGNTIYF. CDR3 bases: TGTGCCAGCTCACCGACCCAGTCGGGGGGAAACACCATATATTTT. This chain connects TRBV18 to TRBJ1-3; D remains unclear. The CDR3 extends over 15 amino acids. Germline loops: CDR1 KGHSH, CDR2 LQKENI. Deletions cut 3 bases from V and 4 bases from J, with 13 bases between.

This chain connects TRBV10-1 to TRBJ1-1; D remains unclear. Germline CDR1 reads WNHNN; CDR2 reads SYGVQD (reference sequence). This CDR3 spans 12 amino acids. V was clipped by 3 bases and J by 1 base, with 3 bases between them. CDR3 region: CASSEGNTEAFF. DNA of the CDR3: TGCGCCAGCAGTGAAGGGAACACTGAAGCTTTCTTT.

The chain combines TRBV7-2 with TRBJ2-5, with D possibly being TRBD2 (6 bases). The CDR3 runs to 16 residues. The V and J ends lost 1 base and 5 bases respectively, with 17 bases between them. Germline CDR1 is SGHTA and CDR2 is FQGNSA. CDR3 sequence: CASSLVSPGVKETQYF. CDR3 sequence (DNA): TGTGCCAGCAGCTTAGTATCACCGGGGGTTAAGGAGACCCAGTACTTC.

This chain links TRBV28 with TRBJ1-4, with 8 bases lining up with TRBD1. Germline CDR1 is MDHEN and CDR2 is SYDVKM. This CDR3 is built from 14 residues. J gave up 3 bases and V 4 bases, and 1 base lay outside the gene matches. CDR3 protein: CASSSGGPNEKLFF. The CDR3 DNA reads TGTGCCAGCAGTTCAGGGGGCCCTAATGAAAAACTGTTTTTT.

This chain links TRBV5-1 with TRBJ1-2; no firm D call. There are 12 residues in the CDR3. Trimming pared 6 bases from V and 8 bases from J, leaving 14 bases between. Germline CDR1 and CDR2: SGHRS and YFSETQ. CDR3 region: CASTLEPPGYTF. The DNA of the CDR3 is TGCGCCAGCACCCTAGAGCCCCCCGGCTACACCTTC.

This chain joins TRBV30 and TRBJ1-3; tentatively, D is TRBD1 (6 bases). Between the trimmed V and J ends, which lost 0 bases and 4 bases, there was a span of 13 bases. CDR1 and CDR2 from the germline V gene are GTSNPN and SVGIG (reference sequence). The CDR3 spans 15 residues. The CDR3 reads CAWSVPPQGGNTIYF. CDR3 bases: TGTGCCTGGAGTGTACCCCCACAGGGAGGAAACACCATATATTTT.

This clone has only a few counts. The chain employs TRBV7-6 and TRBJ1-3; D may be TRBD1 (5 bases). Germline CDR1 reads SGHVS; CDR2 reads FNYEAQ. The V and J ends lost 1 base and 2 bases respectively, with 6 bases between them. CDR3 length equals 14 residues. DNA of the CDR3: TGTGCCAGCAGCTTAGGGACAACTGGAAACACCATATATTTT. Its protein product is CASSLGTTGNTIYF.

This clone showed up just once. This chain connects TRBV6-1 to TRBJ2-7; D possibly corresponds to TRBD2 (5 bases). In germline, CDR1 is MNHNS, CDR2 SASEGT. This CDR3 spans 14 amino acids. Trimming took 2 bases from V and 2 from J, leaving 10 bases between them. CDR3 sequence reads: CASSEWGATYEQYF. The CDR3 DNA reads as TGTGCCAGCAGTGAATGGGGAGCCACCTACGAGCAGTACTTC.

The chain uses TRBV11-2 and TRBJ2-5; the match to TRBD2 covers 9 bases. There are 14 residues in the CDR3. Germline V CDR1 and CDR2: SGHAT, FQNNGV. J gave up 3 bases and V 5 bases, and 4 bases lay outside the gene matches. The CDR3 region is CASSLLAGEETQYF. CDR3 DNA sequence: TGTGCCAGCAGCCTGTTAGCGGGAGAAGAGACCCAGTACTTC. Supplemented by reference TRBV11-2 and TRBJ2-5, the full variable domain reads EAGVAQSPRYKIIEKRQSVAFWCNPISGHATLYWYQQILGQGPKLLIQFQNNGVVDDSQLPKDRFSAERLKGVDSTLKIQPAKLEDSAVYLCASSLLAGEETQYFGPGTRLLVL.

The chain is built from TRBV2 and TRBJ1-5; D is possibly TRBD1 (6 bases). Germline values: CDR1 SNHLY, CDR2 FYNNEI. The CDR3 is 15 residues long. Trimming removed 3 bases from V and 4 bases from J, with 13 bases in between. The CDR3 bases are TGTGCCAGCAGTGACGGGGGGCGCTGGAATCAGCCCCAGCATTTT. It yields the protein CASSDGGRWNQPQHF.

The chain has TRBV19 and TRBJ1-3; D not resolved. From germline, CDR1 is LNHDA and CDR2 SQIVND (reference sequence). Trimming removed 7 bases at V and 6 bases at J, with 13 bases between. This CDR3 has 13 residues. The CDR3 loop is CASKPLGENTIYF. The CDR3 bases are TGTGCCAGTAAGCCGCTCGGGGAAAACACCATATATTTT.

The rearrangement joins TRBV28 to TRBJ1-1; TRBD1 might be the D (5 bases). Germline CDR1 MDHEN, CDR2 SYDVKM. The V end lost 0 bases, the J end lost 4 bases, and 12 bases lay between the germline ends. This CDR3 has 15 amino acids. The CDR3 loop is CASSLWLQGATEAFF. For the CDR3, the DNA is TGTGCCAGCAGTTTATGGCTACAAGGGGCCACTGAAGCTTTCTTT.

The genes are TRBV5-1 and TRBJ1-1, with D possibly matching TRBD1 (6 bases). This CDR3 is 15 amino acids long. The V gene lost 2 bases and the J gene lost 3 bases, with 14 bases spanning the gap. CDR1 and CDR2 from the germline V gene are SGHRS and YFSETQ. CDR3 DNA: TGCGCCAGCAGCTTATCCAGGGGAGGGTACACTGAAGCTTTCTTT. This gives the protein CASSLSRGGYTEAFF.